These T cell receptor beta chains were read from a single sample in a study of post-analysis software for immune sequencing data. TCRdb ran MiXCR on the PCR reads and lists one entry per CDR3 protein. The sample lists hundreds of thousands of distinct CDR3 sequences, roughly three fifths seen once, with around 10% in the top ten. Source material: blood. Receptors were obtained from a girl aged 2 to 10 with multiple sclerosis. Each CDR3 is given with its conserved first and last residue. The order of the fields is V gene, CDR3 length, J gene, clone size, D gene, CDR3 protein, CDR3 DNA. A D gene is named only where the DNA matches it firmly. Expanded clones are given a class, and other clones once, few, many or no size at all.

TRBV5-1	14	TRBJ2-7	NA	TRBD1	CASRGQGFSYEQYF	TGCGCCAGCAGGGGACAGGGTTTCTCCTACGAGCAGTACTTC
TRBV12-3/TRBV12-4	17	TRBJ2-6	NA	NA	CASSFSSVPSGANVLTF	TGTGCCAGCAGTTTTTCCTCCGTACCCTCTGGGGCCAACGTCCTGACTTTC
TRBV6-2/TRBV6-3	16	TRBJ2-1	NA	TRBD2	CDSSYRRGAPYNEQFF	TGTGACAGCAGTTATAGGCGGGGGGCCCCCTACAATGAGCAGTTCTTC
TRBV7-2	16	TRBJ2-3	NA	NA	CASSPGLAGRADTQYF	TGTGCCAGCAGCCCAGGCTTGGCGGGCCGCGCAGATACGCAGTATTTT
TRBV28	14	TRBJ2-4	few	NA	CASEKGFAKNIQYF	TGTGCCAGCGAGAAGGGGTTTGCCAAAAACATTCAGTACTTC
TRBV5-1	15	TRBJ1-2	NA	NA	CASSLDLGINHGYTF	TGCGCCAGCAGCTTAGACCTTGGGATTAACCATGGCTACACCTTC
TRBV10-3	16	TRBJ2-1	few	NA	CAISDLGGGTYNEQFF	TGTGCCATCAGTGATCTCGGGGGAGGTACCTACAATGAGCAGTTCTTC
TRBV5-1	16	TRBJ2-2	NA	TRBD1	CASARTGSSNTGELFF	TGCGCCAGCGCACGGACAGGGTCGTCCAACACCGGGGAGCTGTTTTTT
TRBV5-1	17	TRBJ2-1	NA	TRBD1	CASSLLTGQGYVGEQFF	TGCGCCAGCAGCTTGTTGACGGGACAGGGGTATGTCGGTGAGCAGTTCTTC
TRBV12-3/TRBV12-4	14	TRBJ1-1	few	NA	CASSSGTFHTEAFF	TGTGCCAGCAGTTCTGGGACGTTTCACACTGAAGCTTTCTTT
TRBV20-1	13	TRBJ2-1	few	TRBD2	CSACLAVGNEQFF	TGCAGTGCTTGCCTAGCGGTTGGCAATGAGCAGTTCTTC
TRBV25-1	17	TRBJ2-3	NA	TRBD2	CASSEYRLAGGSDTQYF	TGTGCCAGCAGTGAATATCGGCTAGCGGGGGGGTCAGATACGCAGTATTTT
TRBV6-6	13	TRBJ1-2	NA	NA	CASSAGGDYGYTF	TGTGCCAGCAGTGCCGGGGGTGACTATGGCTACACCTTC
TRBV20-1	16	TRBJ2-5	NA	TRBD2	CSARDSDEAGSETQYF	TGCAGTGCTAGAGATTCTGACGAAGCGGGGTCAGAGACCCAGTACTTC
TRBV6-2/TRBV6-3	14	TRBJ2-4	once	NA	CASRDWRGKNIQYF	TGTGCCAGCAGGGACTGGAGGGGCAAAAACATTCAGTACTTC
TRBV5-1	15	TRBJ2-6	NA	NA	CASSRRTPGANVLTF	TGCGCCAGCAGTAGACGGACACCAGGGGCCAACGTCCTGACTTTC
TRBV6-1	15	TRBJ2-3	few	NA	CASSAGPISTDTQYF	TGTGCCAGCAGTGCAGGACCGATTAGCACAGATACGCAGTATTTT
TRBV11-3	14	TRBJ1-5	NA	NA	CASSLGPDNQPQHF	TGTGCCAGCAGCTTAGGACCGGACAATCAGCCCCAGCATTTT
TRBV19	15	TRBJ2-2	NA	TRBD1	CASSARGLNTGELFF	TGTGCCAGTAGTGCCAGGGGGTTGAACACCGGGGAGCTGTTTTTT
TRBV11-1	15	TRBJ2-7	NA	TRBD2	CASSRLAVDLYEQYF	TGTGCCAGCAGCAGACTAGCGGTTGACCTCTACGAGCAGTACTTC
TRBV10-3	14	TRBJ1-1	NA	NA	CAISEARENTEAFF	TGTGCCATCAGTGAGGCCCGAGAGAACACTGAAGCTTTCTTT
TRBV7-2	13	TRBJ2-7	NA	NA	CASSLLSGGEQYF	TGTGCCAGCAGCTTATTATCCGGGGGCGAGCAGTACTTC
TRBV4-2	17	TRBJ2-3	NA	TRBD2	CASSQGDQRGRTDTQYF	TGTGCCAGCAGCCAAGGGGATCAGCGGGGGCGCACAGATACGCAGTATTTT
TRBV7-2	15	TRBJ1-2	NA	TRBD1	CASSARTGANYGYTF	TGTGCCAGCAGCGCCCGGACAGGGGCTAACTATGGCTACACCTTC
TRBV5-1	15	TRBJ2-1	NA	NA	CASSLVGDSHNEQFF	TGCGCCAGCAGCTTGGTGGGGGACTCCCACAATGAGCAGTTCTTC
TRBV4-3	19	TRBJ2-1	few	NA	CASSQDWGYAGAFFNEQFF	TGCGCCAGCAGCCAAGATTGGGGATATGCTGGGGCGTTTTTCAATGAGCAGTTCTTC
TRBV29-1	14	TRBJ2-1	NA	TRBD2	CSVEDHGGGWEQFF	TGCAGCGTTGAAGATCATGGGGGGGGGTGGGAGCAGTTCTTC
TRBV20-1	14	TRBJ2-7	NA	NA	CSAREGSSLSEQYF	TGCAGTGCTAGAGAAGGTTCCTCCCTCTCCGAGCAGTACTTC
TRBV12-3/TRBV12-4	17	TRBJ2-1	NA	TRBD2	CASSSLLLAGENNEQFF	TGTGCCAGCAGTTCCCTCCTCCTAGCGGGAGAGAACAATGAGCAGTTCTTC
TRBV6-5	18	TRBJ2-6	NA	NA	CASSYFPGTGLGANVLTF	TGTGCCAGCAGTTACTTCCCAGGGACGGGGCTGGGGGCCAACGTCCTGACTTTC
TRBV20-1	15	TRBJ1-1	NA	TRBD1	CSASLGQGAGTEAFF	TGCAGTGCTAGTCTAGGACAGGGGGCCGGGACTGAAGCTTTCTTT